The 25 T cell receptor beta chains given below trace back to one sample, sequenced in a study of blood T cell repertoires in COVID-19. Only in-frame clones appear in the TCRdb table, and some are missing; sequencing was by immunoSEQ multiplex PCR. The table lists roughly 160,000 clones, roughly 84% of them singletons. Source material: peripheral blood. These TCRs come from a woman aged 55-69 years with acute or convalescent COVID-19.

The chain recombines TRBV14 with TRBJ2-5, with TRBD2 identical over 7 bases. J was trimmed by 7 bases and V by 2 bases; bases with no gene match: 4. This CDR3 is built from 13 residues. Per germline, CDR1 SGHDN and CDR2 FVKESK. CDR3: CASSQSRGGTQYF. The CDR3 bases are TGTGCCAGCAGCCAAAGTCGCGGGGGGACCCAGTACTTC.

This clone turned up a few times. V is TRBV12-3 or TRBV12-4 and J is TRBJ2-5; D is unresolved. The CDR3 length is 11 residues. V was clipped by 4 bases and J by 4 bases, with 4 bases between them. In nucleotides, the CDR3 is TGTGCCAGCAGTTCAGGAGAGACCCAGTACTTC. Translating it yields CASSSGETQYF.

This sequence joins TRBV9 and TRBJ1-4; 8 bases map to TRBD1. The CDR3 consists of 15 residues. Germline V gene data show CDR1 as SGDLS and CDR2 as YYNGEE. V shed 3 bases and J 3 bases; nucleotides not matched to a gene: 4. CDR3 DNA: TGTGCCAGCAGCGCAGGGACAGGAGCTAATGAAAAACTGTTTTTT. It translates to CASSAGTGANEKLFF.

This clone was picked up one time. This specimen includes other DNA sequences encoding the same CDR3. The J gene is TRBJ1-1, the V gene TRBV11-2; TRBD1 is a possible D gene (5 bases). Germline CDR1 is SGHAT and CDR2 is FQNNGV. Deletions cut 5 bases from V and 1 base from J, with 8 bases between. This CDR3 comprises 13 residues. CDR3 bases: TGTGCCAGCAGCCTCGGACAGAACACTGAAGCTTTCTTT. Translated, it gives CASSLGQNTEAFF.

This sequence joins TRBV3-1 (or the pseudogene TRBV3-2) and TRBJ1-3; no definite D call. CDR3 length: 16 residues. Trimming left V 4 bases short and J 2 bases short, with 15 bases between. CDR1 is LGHDT, CDR2 YNNKEL, per germline (reference sequence). This chain's CDR3 is CASSPSFGVTGNTIYF. The CDR3 coding sequence is TGTGCCAGCAGCCCCTCTTTCGGAGTAACTGGAAACACCATATATTTT.

The chain links TRBV10-3 to TRBJ1-5; D may be TRBD1 (5 bases). The V gene's germline CDR1 is ENHRY and CDR2 SYGVKD. The CDR3 has 14 amino acids. The V end lost 7 bases, the J end lost 7 bases, and 17 bases lay between the germline ends. CDR3 bases: TGTGCCATCAAAGAGAGGGGAGGTTCGCAGCCCCAGCATTTT. It encodes CAIKERGGSQPQHF.

The rearrangement links TRBV5-1 to TRBJ2-7, with 7 bases fitting TRBD1. This CDR3 has 15 residues. With 4 bases clipped from V and 0 bases from J, the junction kept 7 bases outside the gene matches. Germline CDR1 reads SGHRS; CDR2 reads YFSETQ. The CDR3 here is CASSTGTASSYEQYF. The CDR3 region has the DNA TGCGCCAGCAGCACCGGGACAGCGAGCTCCTACGAGCAGTACTTC.

The J gene is TRBJ1-3, the V gene TRBV24-1, with 7 bases fitting TRBD1. The germline V gene encodes CDR1 KGHDR and CDR2 SFDVKD. CDR3 length: 17 residues. J lost 4 bases, V lost 3 bases, and 11 bases had no gene match. CDR3 in DNA: TGTGCCACCAGTGATCACCTTGACAGGGATGACGGAAACACCATATATTTT. It codes for CATSDHLDRDDGNTIYF.

The sample holds a few counts of this clone. V and J are TRBV4-1 and TRBJ1-5; TRBD1 agrees at 7 bases. The CDR3 runs 16 residues. Germline V gene data show CDR1 as MGHRA and CDR2 as YSYEKL. The J segment lost 6 bases and the V segment lost 0 bases, leaving 8 bases of the junction unmatched. The CDR3 spells CASSQEARGLGQPQHF. CDR3 coding DNA: TGCGCCAGCAGCCAAGAGGCCAGGGGGTTGGGTCAGCCCCAGCATTTT.

This clone was observed a handful of times. V gene TRBV24-1 combines with J gene TRBJ1-1; 7 bases match TRBD1. The CDR3 covers 13 residues. Germline V gene lookup returns CDR1 KGHDR and CDR2 SFDVKD. V was clipped by 7 bases and J by 1 base; unmatched bases: 2. The CDR3 DNA reads TGTGCCACCAGGGCAGGGGGGAACACTGAAGCTTTCTTT. Its translation is CATRAGGNTEAFF.

This sequence joins TRBV28 and TRBJ1-6; D not resolved. V dropped 1 base and J dropped 10 bases, with 14 bases sitting between them. Germline CDR1 is MDHEN and CDR2 is SYDVKM. The CDR3 totals 15 residues. This CDR3 reads CASSLLTEGLSPLHF. CDR3 DNA sequence: TGTGCCAGCAGTTTATTGACGGAGGGTTTGTCACCCCTCCACTTT.

The chain has TRBV7-2 and TRBJ1-5, with D maybe TRBD1 (5 bases). V was shortened by 2 bases and J by 0 bases, with 17 bases between the two germline ends. The CDR3 has 18 residues. Germline-derived CDR1 and CDR2 are SGHTA and FQGNSA. CDR3 DNA: TGTGCCAGCAGCTTAACTCATATGGCTGGACATAGCAATCAGCCCCAGCATTTT. This sequence encodes CASSLTHMAGHSNQPQHF.

The V call is TRBV3-1 (or the pseudogene TRBV3-2), the J call TRBJ1-2, with D unresolved. Germline V CDR1 and CDR2: LGHDT, YNNKEL (reference sequence). This CDR3 is 14 amino acids long. Deletions cut 4 bases from V and 0 bases from J, with 9 bases between. The DNA of the CDR3 is TGTGCCAGCAGCCCCCGGGGTTCTAACTATGGCTACACCTTC. As protein: CASSPRGSNYGYTF.

This clone occurred a few times. This rearrangement joins TRBV5-6 to TRBJ1-1, with TRBD1 as a possible D gene (6 bases). Per germline, CDR1 SGHDT and CDR2 YYEEEE. The length of the CDR3 is 16 residues. V was pared by 2 bases and J by 3 bases, with 17 bases between. CDR3 in amino acids: CASSLPRAGVDTEAFF. Written as DNA, the CDR3 is TGTGCCAGCAGCTTACCTCGGGCAGGGGTGGACACTGAAGCTTTCTTT.

The chain is built from TRBV15 and TRBJ1-4, with a weak D call TRBD1 (6 bases). This CDR3 is 15 amino acids long. Trimming left V 0 bases short and J 7 bases short, with 12 bases between. The germline gives CDR1 LNHNV, CDR2 YYDKDF (reference sequence). CDR3 loop: CATSRDPTGREKLFF. The CDR3 DNA reads as TGTGCCACCAGCAGAGATCCCACAGGGCGTGAAAAACTGTTTTTT.

This clone was detected only once. The rearrangement uses TRBV5-1 and TRBJ2-5; TRBD1 matches 8 bases. Germline V CDR1 and CDR2: SGHRS, YFSETQ. The CDR3 spans 14 residues. With V trimmed by 3 bases and J by 5 bases, 6 bases remained unmatched. CDR3 nucleotides: TGCGCCAGCAGCTCAATAGGACAGGGTGAGACCCAGTACTTC. Translated: CASSSIGQGETQYF.

Details on this clone: The junction departs from the called germline gene at one end, perhaps through a read error. This sequence joins TRBV15 and TRBJ2-4; TRBD2 agrees at 10 bases. The CDR3 sequence is 13 residues long. CDR1 and CDR2 (germline): LNHNV, YYDKDF (reference sequence). CDR3 nucleotide sequence: TGTGCCACCAGCAGTCCCCTAGCGGGGGCGCTTCTCTTC. Its translation: CATSSPLAGALLF.

The chain employs TRBV30 and TRBJ1-4; D may be TRBD1 (5 bases). The germline CDR1 and CDR2 sequences are GTSNPN and SVGIG (reference sequence). The CDR3 has 11 residues. For the CDR3, the DNA is TGTGGGGGGAGGACTAATGAAAAACTGTTTTTT. This sequence encodes CGGRTNEKLFF.

The rearrangement links TRBV11-3 to TRBJ2-3; D is possibly TRBD2 (7 bases). V dropped 2 bases and J dropped 0 bases, with 12 bases sitting between them. Germline V gene data show CDR1 as SGHNT and CDR2 as YENEEA. This CDR3 has 16 amino acids. CDR3 protein: CASSLQGGESTDTQYF. The CDR3 nucleotides read TGTGCCAGCAGCTTACAAGGGGGGGAGAGCACAGATACGCAGTATTTT. The full variable domain, with the rest looked up from reference TRBV11-3 and TRBJ2-3, is EAGVVQSPRYKIIEKKQPVAFWCNPISGHNTLYWYLQNLGQGPELLIRYENEEAVDDSQLPKDRFSAERLKGVDSTLKIQPAELGDSAVYLCASSLQGGESTDTQYFGPGTRLTVL.

The V and J genes are TRBV6-5 and TRBJ1-5, with 7 bases aligning to TRBD1. Germline V gives CDR1 MNHEY, CDR2 SVGAGI. The CDR3 covers 16 residues. The junction had 10 bases not matched to a gene; V was cut back by 6 bases and J by 2 bases. The CDR3 spells CASSYNRGFGNQPQHF. CDR3 nucleotide sequence: TGTGCCAGCAGCTACAACAGGGGTTTCGGCAATCAGCCCCAGCATTTT.

V gene TRBV3-1 (or the pseudogene TRBV3-2) combines with J gene TRBJ1-4; D uncertain. CDR3 length equals 14 residues. From germline, CDR1 is LGHDT and CDR2 YNNKEL (reference sequence). V gave up 4 bases and J gave up 5 bases, with 11 bases separating them. The CDR3 reads CASSPTSSNEKLFF. The CDR3 coding sequence is TGTGCCAGCAGCCCCACATCTAGCAATGAAAAACTGTTTTTT.

The V call is TRBV6-5, the J call TRBJ1-1; no clear D. Deletions cut 6 bases from V and 6 bases from J, with 11 bases between. Germline V CDR1 and CDR2: MNHEY, SVGAGI. The CDR3 extends over 12 amino acids. The CDR3 DNA reads TGTGCCAGCAGATCTTCGAGCGCTGAAGCTTTCTTT. It translates to CASRSSSAEAFF.

This clone has a count of ten or more. The rearrangement uses TRBV7-9 and TRBJ2-2; TRBD2 matches 14 bases. Trimming removed 5 bases from V and 0 bases from J; junction bases left unmatched: 8. In germline, CDR1 is SEHNR, CDR2 FQNEAQ (reference sequence). The CDR3 covers 19 residues. The CDR3 spells CASSPRLAGGSTNTGELFF. CDR3 in DNA: TGTGCCAGCAGCCCACGACTAGCGGGGGGGTCTACGAACACCGGGGAGCTGTTTTTT. The entire variable domain, with the rest obtained from reference TRBV7-9 and TRBJ2-2, is as follows: DTGVSQNPRHKITKRGQNVTFRCDPISEHNRLYWYRQTLGQGPEFLTYFQNEAQLEKSRLLSDRFSAERPKGSFSTLEIQRTEQGDSAMYLCASSPRLAGGSTNTGELFFGEGSRLTVL.

The chain links TRBV7-6 to TRBJ2-3, with 9 bases that match TRBD2. V lost 5 bases, J lost 2 bases, and 5 bases stayed unmatched. This CDR3 region has 15 residues. Germline V gene sequence: CDR1 SGHVS, CDR2 FNYEAQ. CDR3 amino acids: CASSASGGHTDTQYF. CDR3 DNA sequence: TGTGCCAGCAGCGCCAGCGGGGGGCACACAGATACGCAGTATTTT. The full variable domain, with the rest looked up from reference TRBV7-6 and TRBJ2-3, is GAGVSQSPRYKVTKRGQDVALRCDPISGHVSLYWYRQALGQGPEFLTYFNYEAQQDKSGLPNDRFSAERPEGSISTLTIQRTEQRDSAMYRCASSASGGHTDTQYFGPGTRLTVL.

The CDR3 coding sequence is TGTGCCAGCAGCCAATTGAACAGGGGTTCGGGCACTGAAGCTTTCTTT. It yields the protein CASSQLNRGSGTEAFF. V and J are TRBV5-4 and TRBJ1-1, with TRBD1 identical over 7 bases. The CDR3 is 16 residues long. Germline values: CDR1 SGHNT, CDR2 YYREEE (reference sequence). Germline trimming cut 4 bases from V and 4 bases from J; bases unmatched to any gene: 13.